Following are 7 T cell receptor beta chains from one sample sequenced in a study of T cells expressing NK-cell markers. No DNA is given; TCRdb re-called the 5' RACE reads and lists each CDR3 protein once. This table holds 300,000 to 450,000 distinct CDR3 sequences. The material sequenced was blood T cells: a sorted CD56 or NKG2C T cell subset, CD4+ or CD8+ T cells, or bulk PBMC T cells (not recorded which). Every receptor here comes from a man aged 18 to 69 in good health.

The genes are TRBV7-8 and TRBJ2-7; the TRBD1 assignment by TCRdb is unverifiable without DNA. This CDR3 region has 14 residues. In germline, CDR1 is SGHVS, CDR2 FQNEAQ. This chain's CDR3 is CASSWGQGERKQYF.

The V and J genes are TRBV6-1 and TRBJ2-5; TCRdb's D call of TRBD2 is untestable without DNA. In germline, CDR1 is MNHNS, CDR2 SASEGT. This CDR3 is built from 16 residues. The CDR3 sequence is CASSGVLGLSQETQYF.

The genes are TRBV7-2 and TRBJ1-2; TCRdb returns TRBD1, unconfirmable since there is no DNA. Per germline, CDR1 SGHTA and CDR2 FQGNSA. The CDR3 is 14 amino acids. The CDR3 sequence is CASSPLRGEYGYTF.

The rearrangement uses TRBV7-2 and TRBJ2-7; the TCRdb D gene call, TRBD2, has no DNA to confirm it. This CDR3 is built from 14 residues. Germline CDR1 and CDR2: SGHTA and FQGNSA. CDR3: CASSLEARSREQYF.

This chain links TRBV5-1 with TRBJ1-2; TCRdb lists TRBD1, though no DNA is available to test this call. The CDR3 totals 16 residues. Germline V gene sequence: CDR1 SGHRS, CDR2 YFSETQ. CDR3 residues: CASSSSGQGGNYGYTF.

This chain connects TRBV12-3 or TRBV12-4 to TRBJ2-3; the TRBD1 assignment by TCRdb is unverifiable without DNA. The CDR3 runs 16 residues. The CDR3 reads CASSLGTFRDKDTQYF.

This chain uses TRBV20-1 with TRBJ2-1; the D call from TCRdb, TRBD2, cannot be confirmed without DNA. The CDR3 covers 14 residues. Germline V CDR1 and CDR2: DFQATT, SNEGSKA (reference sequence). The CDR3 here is CSARSSGGYNEQFF.